These 29 T cell receptor beta chains share one sample of origin, sequenced in a study of T cells in Graves' hyperthyroidism and ophthalmopathy (dated by TCRdb to between 2018 and 2021). Libraries were made using multiplex PCR. Reads for this sample came from an Illumina HiSeq 2000. The TCR beta CDR3 regions were amplified from the RNA transcripts. A first-round RT-PCR of the TCR CDR3 used the HTBI primer set with the Qiagen OneStep RT-PCR kit. The public sequencing data were trimmed at Q25 with fastp and processed into clonotypes with MiXCR by TCRdb, which kept only in-frame beta chains. Rows with one shared CDR3 protein collapse into an entry with the most common genes and DNA. The sample yields approximately 510,000 distinct CDR3 sequences; about a fifth were counted once. 26% of the sample rests with the top ten. Material for sequencing was blood. These receptors were collected from a man aged 18 to 29 with Graves' hyperthyroidism.

This clonotype was counted ten times or more. V usage is TRBV6-5 and J usage is TRBJ1-5; no definite D call. This CDR3 has 17 residues. The ends were cut back, 2 bases at V and 1 base at J, with 15 bases in the middle. Germline assignment: CDR1 MNHEY and CDR2 SVGAGI. CDR3 DNA sequence: TGTGCCAGCAGTTACGCCCCTGGCGGACCCAGCAATCAGCCCCAGCATTTT. Translated, it gives CASSYAPGGPSNQPQHF.

There are many counts of this clonotype. The gene calls are TRBV28 and TRBJ2-5; no definite D call. Germline assignment: CDR1 MDHEN and CDR2 SYDVKM. V lost 3 bases, J lost 5 bases, and 16 bases lay in between. The CDR3 is 15 amino acids. In DNA form, the CDR3 reads TGTGCCAGCAGTTTCCTATTTTCCCAGAAGGAGACCCAGTACTTC. Protein sequence: CASSFLFSQKETQYF.

This chain connects TRBV20-1 to TRBJ1-5; D uncertain. The CDR3 length is 15 residues. The V gene lost 5 bases and the J gene lost 6 bases, with 20 bases spanning the gap. The germline V gene has CDR1 DFQATT and CDR2 SNEGSKA (reference sequence). In nucleotides, the CDR3 is TGCAGTGCTTCCGTCAATTCCGAAGTGGGTCAGCCCCAGCATTTT. This codes for CSASVNSEVGQPQHF.

The chain employs TRBV6-2 or TRBV6-3 and TRBJ2-6; the D is unclear. This CDR3 has 13 amino acids. V gave up 8 bases and J gave up 0 bases, with 5 bases separating them. Germline V gene data show CDR1 as MNHEY and CDR2 as SVGEGT. In nucleotides, the CDR3 is TGTGCCAGCTACCCCTCTGGGGCCAACGTCCTGACTTTC. Translating gives CASYPSGANVLTF.

This clonotype turned up a few times. This chain uses TRBV6-1 with TRBJ1-1; D is unresolved. Trimming pared 7 bases from V and 4 bases from J, leaving 13 bases between. Looked up from germline, CDR1 is MNHNS and CDR2 is SASEGT. CDR3 length: 13 amino acids. The CDR3 protein is CASKGRTATEAFF. The CDR3 DNA is TGTGCCAGCAAAGGTCGGACGGCCACTGAAGCTTTCTTT.

This clonotype was counted at least ten times. The chain is built from TRBV19 and TRBJ1-1; D might be TRBD1 (6 bases). The CDR3 spans 15 residues. CDR1 is LNHDA and CDR2 is SQIVND in the germline V gene (reference sequence). Trimming pared 5 bases from V and 0 bases from J, leaving 13 bases between. The chain's CDR3 is CASSSPGHMNTEAFF. In DNA, the CDR3 is TGTGCCAGTAGTTCACCGGGACATATGAACACTGAAGCTTTCTTT.

This clonotype came up many times. The chain combines TRBV20-1 with TRBJ1-1; D gene ambiguous. CDR1 is DFQATT, CDR2 SNEGSKA, per germline (reference sequence). The CDR3 consists of 14 residues. The V end was cut by 3 bases, the J end by 1 base, with 12 bases between. The DNA for the CDR3 is TGCAGTGCTAGTGGTGGAACTGGGAACACTGAAGCTTTCTTT. Its translation is CSASGGTGNTEAFF.

V and J are TRBV18 and TRBJ2-7; tentatively, D is TRBD1 (5 bases). Germline CDR1 reads KGHSH; CDR2 reads LQKENI. Between the trimmed V and J ends, which lost 2 bases and 0 bases, there was a span of 11 bases. The CDR3 contains 15 residues. The CDR3 loop is CASSPGTGDSYEQYF. The CDR3 DNA is TGTGCCAGCTCACCAGGCACAGGCGACTCCTACGAGCAGTACTTC.

This clonotype was seen at least ten times. V usage is TRBV5-1 and J usage is TRBJ2-2, with 12 bases lining up with TRBD2. The junction had 2 bases not matched to a gene; V was cut back by 4 bases and J by 1 base. The germline CDR1 and CDR2 sequences are SGHRS and YFSETQ. The CDR3 spans 16 residues. The CDR3: CASSETSGGNTGELFF. In DNA, the CDR3 is TGCGCCAGCAGCGAGACTAGCGGGGGGAACACCGGGGAGCTGTTTTTT.

This clonotype was counted between two and nine times. The chain uses TRBV29-1 and TRBJ1-1; no firm D call. The CDR3 has 12 residues. Per germline, CDR1 SQVTM and CDR2 ANQGSEA. The V and J ends lost 7 bases and 4 bases respectively, with 13 bases between them. The CDR3 protein is CSAPGVGTEAFF. The CDR3 nucleotides are TGCAGCGCCCCTGGGGTTGGCACTGAAGCTTTCTTT.

In its sample, this clonotype was seen many times. The J gene is TRBJ2-6, the V gene TRBV28; TRBD1 aligns across 8 bases. The CDR3 spans 18 residues. The germline V gene has CDR1 MDHEN and CDR2 SYDVKM. Losses at the gene ends were 6 bases for V and 4 bases for J; bases not matched to a gene: 14. The CDR3 loop is CASRSDRDIILGANVLTF. CDR3 DNA sequence: TGTGCCAGCAGATCGGACAGGGATATAATCCTGGGGGCCAACGTCCTGACTTTC. Combining the CDR3 with reference TRBV28 and TRBJ2-6 gives the whole variable domain DVKVTQSSRYLVKRTGEKVFLECVQDMDHENMFWYRQDPGLGLRLIYFSYDVKMKEKGDIPEGYSVSREKKERFSLILESASTNQTSMYLCASRSDRDIILGANVLTFGAGSRLTVL.

The table lists this clonotype with many counts. V usage is TRBV6-5 and J usage is TRBJ1-1; D might be TRBD1 (6 bases). In germline, CDR1 is MNHEY, CDR2 SVGAGI. Between the trimmed V and J ends, which lost 4 bases and 0 bases, there was a span of 12 bases. The length of the CDR3 is 15 residues. CDR3 nucleotide sequence: TGTGCCAGCAGTTTTCGAGGGGGGCTGAACACTGAAGCTTTCTTT. Translation: CASSFRGGLNTEAFF.

This clonotype was seen repeatedly, ten times or more. CDR3 sequence: CASSEDRVSYEQYF. The CDR3 coding sequence is TGTGCCAGCAGTGAAGACAGGGTATCCTACGAGCAGTACTTC. The chain links TRBV6-1 to TRBJ2-7, with a weak D call TRBD1 (6 bases). CDR1 is MNHNS, CDR2 SASEGT, per germline. V was clipped by 1 base and J by 1 base, with 8 bases between them. The CDR3 has 14 residues.

In this sample, this clonotype turned up many times. The chain employs TRBV9 and TRBJ2-7; 10 bases are shared with TRBD1. This CDR3 has 15 residues. V dropped 2 bases and J dropped 6; count of bases not matched to a gene: 8. In germline, CDR1 is SGDLS, CDR2 YYNGEE. DNA for the CDR3: TGTGCCAGCAGCGTCGGGACAGGGGAATTTGGCGAGCAGTACTTC. Its protein is CASSVGTGEFGEQYF. Using reference TRBV9 and TRBJ2-7 for the parts outside the CDR3, the full variable domain is DSGVTQTPKHLITATGQRVTLRCSPRSGDLSVYWYQQSLDQGLQFLIQYYNGEERAKGNILERFSAQQFPDLHSELNLSSLELGDSALYFCASSVGTGEFGEQYFGPGTRLTVT.

This clonotype was detected many times. The chain combines TRBV5-1 with TRBJ1-2, with TRBD1 matching 7 bases. With V trimmed by 0 bases and J by 6 bases, 5 bases remained unmatched. This CDR3 is 14 amino acids long. Germline lookup yields CDR1 SGHRS and CDR2 YFSETQ. The CDR3 spells CASSLAATGNGYTF. CDR3 nucleotide sequence: TGCGCCAGCAGCTTGGCGGCGACAGGGAATGGCTACACCTTC.

The V gene is TRBV4-1, the J gene TRBJ1-2, with 10 bases aligning to TRBD1. The trim removed 4 bases at V and 5 bases at J, leaving 10 bases unmatched. Germline CDR1 MGHRA, CDR2 YSYEKL. CDR3 size: 16 residues. The CDR3 nucleotides are TGCGCCAGCAGCCCGGTCCCGGGACAGGGGTGGTATGGCTACACCTTC. Translating gives CASSPVPGQGWYGYTF.

At least ten counts were recorded for this clonotype. The chain employs TRBV6-2 or TRBV6-3 and TRBJ2-7, with 10 bases that match TRBD1. V shed 2 bases and J 2 bases; nucleotides not matched to a gene: 6. The CDR3 is 16 residues long. The V gene's germline CDR1 is MNHEY and CDR2 SVGEGT. CDR3 DNA sequence: TGTGCCAGCAGTTACGATATCGGGACAGGGGCCTACGAGCAGTACTTC. It yields the protein CASSYDIGTGAYEQYF.

Many counts were recorded for this clonotype. The chain recombines TRBV6-1 with TRBJ1-3; D possibly corresponds to TRBD1 (5 bases). The CDR3 contains 13 residues. Deletions cut 10 bases from V and 3 bases from J, with 13 bases between. Germline lookup yields CDR1 MNHNS and CDR2 SASEGT. The CDR3 spells CATFGANGNTIYF. The DNA for the CDR3 is TGTGCCACCTTCGGGGCCAATGGAAACACCATATATTTT.

This clonotype was detected many times. The V and J genes are TRBV28 and TRBJ2-7, with D maybe TRBD2 (7 bases). The ends were cut back, 3 bases at V and 3 bases at J, with 12 bases in the middle. Germline V lookup: CDR1 MDHEN, CDR2 SYDVKM. This CDR3 has 14 amino acids. The CDR3 DNA reads TGTGCCAGCAGTTTGGAGGGGGGGCACTACGAGCAGTACTTC. Translating it yields CASSLEGGHYEQYF. Using reference TRBV28 and TRBJ2-7 for the parts outside the CDR3, the full variable domain is DVKVTQSSRYLVKRTGEKVFLECVQDMDHENMFWYRQDPGLGLRLIYFSYDVKMKEKGDIPEGYSVSREKKERFSLILESASTNQTSMYLCASSLEGGHYEQYFGPGTRLTVT.

This clonotype was observed a few times. This chain uses TRBV11-2 with TRBJ2-5; the match to TRBD1 covers 7 bases. The CDR3 totals 14 residues. Germline V gene sequence: CDR1 SGHAT, CDR2 FQNNGV. Trimming at V came to 5 bases and at J to 5 bases, leaving 8 bases not matched to a gene. The CDR3 is CASSGWDSQETQYF. The CDR3 DNA follows: TGTGCCAGCAGCGGCTGGGACAGCCAGGAGACCCAGTACTTC.

This clonotype came up many times. V is TRBV29-1 and J is TRBJ1-1; no clear D. CDR3 size: 15 residues. With 4 bases removed from V and 0 bases from J, the gap between germline ends came to 15 bases. CDR1 is SQVTM, CDR2 ANQGSEA, per germline. CDR3 sequence reads: CSVASGVGMNTEAFF. The CDR3 DNA reads TGCAGCGTTGCTAGTGGCGTGGGAATGAACACTGAAGCTTTCTTT.

This clonotype was seen repeatedly, ten times or more. This chain connects TRBV20-1 to TRBJ2-4; no reliable D call. Trimming shortened V by 2 bases and J by 3 bases, and 14 bases separated the two germline ends. Germline CDR1 reads DFQATT; CDR2 reads SNEGSKA (reference sequence). CDR3 length: 15 amino acids. CDR3 residues: CSARLGADIKNIQYF. CDR3 bases: TGCAGTGCTAGATTGGGTGCAGACATCAAAAACATTCAGTACTTC.

The chain recombines TRBV28 with TRBJ1-2; D not certain. Trimming took off 7 bases at V and 1 base at J, with 13 bases between the two ends. The germline gives CDR1 MDHEN, CDR2 SYDVKM. The CDR3 has 14 amino acids. CDR3 sequence reads: CASKKAGLNYGYTF. CDR3 coding DNA: TGTGCCAGCAAAAAGGCGGGCCTTAACTATGGCTACACCTTC.

The chain uses TRBV12-3 or TRBV12-4 and TRBJ2-7; D call uncertain. V was trimmed by 3 bases and J by 2 bases, leaving 14 bases between them. CDR3 length: 15 residues. CDR3 DNA sequence: TGTGCCAGCAGTTTTGAGGTGTCGACCACCTACGAGCAGTACTTC. Its translation: CASSFEVSTTYEQYF.

The chain has TRBV6-5 and TRBJ2-7; 10 bases are a match to TRBD2. The J segment lost 1 base and the V segment lost 4 bases, leaving 4 bases of the junction unmatched. CDR1 MNHEY and CDR2 SVGAGI come from the germline V gene. CDR3 length: 15 residues. CDR3 DNA sequence: TGTGCCAGCAGTTGGGCACTAGCGGGGTCCTACGAGCAGTACTTC. It yields the protein CASSWALAGSYEQYF.

The V gene is TRBV20-1, the J gene TRBJ2-5; D is uncertain. Germline V gives CDR1 DFQATT, CDR2 SNEGSKA (reference sequence). Between the trimmed V and J ends, which lost 0 bases and 0 bases, there was a span of 5 bases. The CDR3 is 13 amino acids. The CDR3 nucleotides read TGCAGTGCTAGAGATCGGAACCAAGAGACCCAGTACTTC. Translated: CSARDRNQETQYF.

The gene calls are TRBV5-1 and TRBJ2-4; D is perhaps TRBD2 (6 bases). This CDR3 region has 13 residues. In germline, CDR1 is SGHRS, CDR2 YFSETQ. Trimming stripped 3 bases from V and 7 bases from J, with 11 bases between. CDR3 in DNA: TGCGCCAGCAGCTCCATTGGAGGGAACATTCAGTACTTC. Translation: CASSSIGGNIQYF.

The sample holds many counts of this clonotype. V usage is TRBV6-5 and J usage is TRBJ2-7, with 8 positions matching TRBD1. The CDR3 totals 16 residues. V trimming: 0 bases; J trimming: 6 bases; junction bases outside the gene matches: 10. Looked up from germline, CDR1 is MNHEY and CDR2 is SVGAGI. The CDR3 DNA sequence: TGTGCCAGCAGTTACTCCCCCGGGACAGGCTCCAGCGAGCAGTACTTC. Translation: CASSYSPGTGSSEQYF.

This clonotype was observed at least ten times. This chain links TRBV6-2 or TRBV6-3 with TRBJ1-5; 7 bases map to TRBD1. Germline trimming cut 5 bases from V and 6 bases from J; bases unmatched to any gene: 4. Germline CDR1 is MNHEY and CDR2 is SVGEGT. The CDR3 length is 13 residues. CDR3 DNA: TGTGCCAGCAGTGACAGGGATCGTCAGCCCCAGCATTTT. The encoded protein is CASSDRDRQPQHF.